This T cell receptor beta chain is drawn from a study of cytomegalovirus exposure and HLA in healthy donors. In the study overall: A later analysis reported the approximately 120 validation repertoires used the same platform as the 500 to 800 first-cohort repertoires. Findings of the study overall: Per published reports, the classifier diagnosed cytomegalovirus status with high specificity and sensitivity. Cytomegalovirus association was assigned to approximately 160 TCR beta chains.

As regards this clone: Its antigen is currently unknown.

Profiling relied on immunoSEQ multiplex PCR, and the TCRdb table lists in-frame clones only, not all of them. Counted here are a few hundred thousand clones, more than 75% occurring once; the ten biggest clones make up more than 10%. The sequence derives from a man between 18 and 35 years old in good health and CMV-seropositive. The sequencing input was PBMCs.

The CDR3 DNA is TGCGCCAGCAGCTTGCAGGGAAACATTCAGTACTTC. It is translated as CASSLQGNIQYF. The gene calls are TRBV5-1 and TRBJ2-4; tentative D call: TRBD1 (5 bases). Trimming pared 1 base from V and 6 bases from J, leaving 5 bases between. This CDR3 is built from 12 residues. CDR1 SGHRS and CDR2 YFSETQ come from the germline V gene.